One sample yielded the 22 T cell receptor beta chains listed below, sequenced in a study of OX40 agonist ivuxolimab in advanced cancers. Measured with immunoSEQ multiplex PCR; TCRdb has only the in-frame clones, and not every one. The profile covers about 49,000 clones, with 85% appearing a single time and roughly 20% taken by the ten largest. The material sequenced was CD4+ or CD8+ T cells sorted from blood, taken in a trial of the OX40 agonist ivuxolimab. All receptors derive from an adult with an advanced solid tumor such as melanoma, head and neck, liver or kidney cancer.

This chain joins TRBV19 and TRBJ1-2, with D possibly TRBD1 on 6 matching bases. The CDR3 covers 15 residues. The germline V gene has CDR1 LNHDA and CDR2 SQIVND (reference sequence). Between the trimmed V and J ends, which lost 2 bases and 8 bases, there was a span of 18 bases. CDR3 residues: CASSISQGVRDGYTF. CDR3 coding DNA: TGTGCCAGTAGTATATCACAGGGAGTTCGGGACGGCTACACCTTC.

The chain uses TRBV5-6 and TRBJ2-4; TRBD1 matches 8 bases. J was trimmed by 0 bases and V by 4 bases; bases with no gene match: 6. The CDR3 has 16 residues. Germline CDR1 is SGHDT and CDR2 is YYEEEE. CDR3 DNA: TGTGCCAGCAGCCCCAGACAGGGGCTAGCCAAAAACATTCAGTACTTC. It yields the protein CASSPRQGLAKNIQYF.

This clone has more than one count but fewer than ten. The chain has TRBV19 and TRBJ2-3, with 11 bases matching TRBD1. CDR1 and CDR2 from the germline V gene are LNHDA and SQIVND (reference sequence). The CDR3 covers 15 residues. The trim removed 3 bases at V and 3 bases at J, leaving 2 bases unmatched. This CDR3 reads CASSIGTGGTDTQYF. CDR3 coding DNA: TGTGCCAGTAGTATCGGGACAGGGGGGACAGATACGCAGTATTTT. The full variable domain, its missing parts supplied by reference TRBV19 and TRBJ2-3, is DGGITQSPKYLFRKEGQNVTLSCEQNLNHDAMYWYRQDPGQGLRLIYYSQIVNDFQKGDIAEGYSVSREKKESFPLTVTSAQKNPTAFYLCASSIGTGGTDTQYFGPGTRLTVL.

V is TRBV6-5 and J is TRBJ2-7; D gene ambiguous. V was trimmed by 6 bases and J by 3 bases, leaving 6 bases between them. Germline-derived CDR1 and CDR2 are MNHEY and SVGAGI. CDR3 length: 11 amino acids. The CDR3 here is CASRMSYEQYV. CDR3 sequence (DNA): TGTGCCAGCAGGATGAGCTACGAGCAGTACGTC.

In this sample, this clone turned up once. The chain carries TRBV4-3 and TRBJ2-7; the D is unclear. Looked up from germline, CDR1 is LGHNA and CDR2 is YSLEER. CDR3 size: 13 residues. The ends were cut back, 0 bases at V and 4 bases at J, with 7 bases in the middle. CDR3 bases: TGCGCCAGCAGCCAAGATCTAACATACGAGCAGTACTTC. Its protein is CASSQDLTYEQYF.

CDR3 region: CASRGQGTDTQYF. The CDR3 DNA reads TGCGCCAGCCGGGGACAGGGGACAGATACGCAGTATTTT. V usage is TRBV5-1 and J usage is TRBJ2-3, with TRBD1 matching over 10 bases. Trimming took 7 bases from V and 3 from J; bases not matched to a gene: 2. In germline, CDR1 is SGHRS, CDR2 YFSETQ. The CDR3 runs to 13 residues.

The chain's CDR3 is CASSQGTGSFYEQYF. CDR3 nucleotide sequence: TGCGCCAGCAGCCAAGGGACAGGGAGTTTCTACGAGCAGTACTTC. This chain links TRBV5-1 with TRBJ2-7; 9 bases are shared with TRBD1. V shed 4 bases, J shed 3 bases, and the junction held 8 bases outside the gene matches. CDR1 is SGHRS, CDR2 YFSETQ, per germline. The length of the CDR3 is 15 residues.

The rearrangement joins TRBV16 to TRBJ1-2; D not resolved. Germline V CDR1 and CDR2: KGHSY, FQNENV. CDR3 length: 15 amino acids. Trimming cost V 0 bases and J 4 bases, with 12 bases left between them. CDR3: CASSQSGQPRYGYTF. The CDR3 DNA sequence: TGTGCCAGCAGCCAATCAGGCCAACCGCGCTATGGCTACACCTTC.

The rearrangement links TRBV7-9 to TRBJ1-1, with no clear D. The germline V and J ends were trimmed by 6 bases and 8 bases, with 10 bases remaining between them. There are 11 residues in the CDR3. Germline assignment: CDR1 SEHNR and CDR2 FQNEAQ (reference sequence). CDR3 DNA: TGTGCCAGCAGTACAGCCTTAGAAGCTTTCTTT. It specifies CASSTALEAFF.

The chain carries TRBV27 and TRBJ1-1; the match to TRBD1 covers 7 bases. Per the germline V gene, CDR1 is MNHEY and CDR2 is SMNVEV (reference sequence). V lost 2 bases and J lost 5; bases outside the gene matches: 8. The CDR3 is 15 residues long. CDR3 DNA sequence: TGTGCCAGCAGTTTAAGACAGGGAGTATCGACTGAAGCTTTCTTT. Protein product: CASSLRQGVSTEAFF.

The chain carries TRBV27 and TRBJ2-3; D not resolved. The ends were cut back, 0 bases at V and 0 bases at J, with 4 bases in the middle. CDR3 size: 14 residues. Looked up from germline, CDR1 is MNHEY and CDR2 is SMNVEV (reference sequence). CDR3 in amino acids: CASSLSSSTDTQYF. The CDR3 coding sequence is TGTGCCAGCAGTTTATCGTCGAGCACAGATACGCAGTATTTT.

The V and J genes are TRBV6-5 and TRBJ1-4; a weak D match, TRBD1 (5 bases). From germline, CDR1 is MNHEY and CDR2 SVGAGI. This CDR3 is built from 15 residues. Trimming removed 7 bases at V and 2 bases at J, with 14 bases between. The CDR3: CASKPQGGTNEKLFF. The CDR3 DNA is TGTGCCAGCAAACCTCAGGGTGGTACTAATGAAAAACTGTTTTTT.

The V gene is TRBV4-1, the J gene TRBJ1-5; maybe TRBD1 (5 bases). Germline lookup yields CDR1 MGHRA and CDR2 YSYEKL. The germline V and J ends were trimmed by 0 bases and 1 base, with 10 bases remaining between them. This CDR3 is 16 amino acids long. This CDR3 is CASSQDLGGSNQPQHF. In nucleotides, the CDR3 is TGCGCCAGCAGCCAAGATTTGGGGGGGAGCAATCAGCCCCAGCATTTT.

J is TRBJ1-3 and V is TRBV4-3; the D is unclear. Looked up from germline, CDR1 is LGHNA and CDR2 is YSLEER. Trimming pared 0 bases from V and 4 bases from J, leaving 7 bases between. The CDR3 has 14 amino acids. CDR3 protein: CASSQDNSGNTIYF. In DNA form, the CDR3 reads TGCGCCAGCAGCCAAGATAACAGCGGAAACACCATATATTTT.

Only one count was recorded for this clone. The chain carries TRBV7-2 and TRBJ1-2; D is unresolved. V shed 5 bases and J shed 3 bases, with 16 bases lying between them. This CDR3 is built from 15 residues. Germline V lookup: CDR1 SGHTA, CDR2 FQGNSA. Written as DNA, the CDR3 is TGTGCCAGCAGCCCCCGTGAGGATGGGTACTATGGCTACACCTTC. It specifies CASSPREDGYYGYTF. The full variable domain, completed using reference TRBV7-2 and TRBJ1-2, is GAGVSQSPSNKVTEKGKDVELRCDPISGHTALYWYRQSLGQGLEFLIYFQGNSAPDKSGLPSDRFSAERTGGSVSTLTIQRTQQEDSAVYLCASSPREDGYYGYTFGSGTRLTVV.

V gene TRBV30 combines with J gene TRBJ2-5; 7 nucleotides align to TRBD1. Germline lookup yields CDR1 GTSNPN and CDR2 SVGIG (reference sequence). The CDR3 is 14 residues long. The J segment lost 1 base and the V segment lost 4 bases, leaving 6 bases of the junction unmatched. The CDR3 DNA is TGTGCCTGGACTTCGACAGGGTCCCAAGAGACCCAGTACTTC. It translates to CAWTSTGSQETQYF.

The rearrangement uses TRBV6-5 and TRBJ1-6, with unresolved D. The CDR3 totals 15 residues. CDR1 is MNHEY, CDR2 SVGAGI, per germline. V was cut by 6 bases and J by 15 bases, with 24 bases left in between. CDR3 nucleotides: TGTGCCAGCAGCCTAAACGGGGATTCACCCCTCCACCTCCACTTT. This translates into CASSLNGDSPLHLHF.

The chain combines TRBV19 with TRBJ2-2, with D tentatively TRBD2 (5 bases). V gave up 11 bases and J gave up 4 bases, with 14 bases separating them. CDR3 length: 13 residues. Per the germline V gene, CDR1 is LNHDA and CDR2 is SQIVND (reference sequence). CDR3 coding DNA: TGTGCCGGTCAGGCCCGGGGCACCGGGGAGCTGTTTTTT. Protein product: CAGQARGTGELFF.

This clone has a handful of counts. The chain combines TRBV4-1 with TRBJ2-7, with TRBD1 matching 8 bases. The CDR3 is 16 residues long. Per germline, CDR1 MGHRA and CDR2 YSYEKL. V was pared by 1 base and J by 3 bases, with 8 bases of the junction left unmatched. CDR3 region: CASSQVGQGDFYEQYF. CDR3 DNA sequence: TGCGCCAGCAGCCAAGTTGGACAGGGAGATTTCTACGAGCAGTACTTC.

CDR3 coding DNA: TGCGCCAGCAGTCCTGGACGATACAATGAGCAGTTCTTC. It codes for CASSPGRYNEQFF. V is TRBV23-1 and J is TRBJ2-1; D is unclear. TRBV23-1 is assigned to the ORF class and has an uncertain function. V was pared by 4 bases and J by 4 bases, with 8 bases between. There are 13 residues in the CDR3.

CDR3 region: CSAVSNTEAFF. The CDR3 DNA reads as TGCAGTGCTGTATCGAACACTGAAGCTTTCTTT. The J gene is TRBJ1-1, the V gene TRBV20-1; D is unresolved. Looked up from germline, CDR1 is DFQATT and CDR2 is SNEGSKA (reference sequence). The CDR3 sequence is 11 residues long. V lost 5 bases and J 1 base, leaving 5 bases between the germline ends.

The chain recombines TRBV5-5 with TRBJ2-7; D perhaps matches TRBD2 (6 bases). CDR1 and CDR2 from the germline V gene are SGHKS and YYEKEE (reference sequence). The CDR3 sequence is 14 residues long. Trimming pared 1 base from V and 3 bases from J, leaving 11 bases between. The CDR3 reads CASSLFGGGYEQYV. As DNA, the CDR3 is TGTGCCAGCAGCTTGTTCGGGGGAGGCTACGAGCAGTACGTC.